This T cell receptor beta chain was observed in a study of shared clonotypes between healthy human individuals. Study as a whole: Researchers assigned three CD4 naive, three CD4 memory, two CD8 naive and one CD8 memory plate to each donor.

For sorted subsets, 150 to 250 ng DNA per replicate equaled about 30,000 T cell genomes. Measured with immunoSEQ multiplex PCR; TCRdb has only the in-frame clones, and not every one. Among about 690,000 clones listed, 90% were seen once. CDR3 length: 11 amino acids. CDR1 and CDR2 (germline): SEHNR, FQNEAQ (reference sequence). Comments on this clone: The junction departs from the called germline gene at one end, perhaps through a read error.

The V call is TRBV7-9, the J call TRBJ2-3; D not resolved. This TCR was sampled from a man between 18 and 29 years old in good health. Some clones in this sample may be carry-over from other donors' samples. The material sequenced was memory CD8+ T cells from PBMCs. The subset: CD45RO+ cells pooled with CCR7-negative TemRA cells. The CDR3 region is CASRFSDTQYF. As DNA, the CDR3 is TGTGCCAGCCGCTTCTCAGATACGCAGTATTTT.